The source of this T cell receptor beta chain is a study of control samples from healthy donors and cancer patients. TCRdb's table, derived via immunoSEQ multiplex PCR, lists solely in-frame clones and lacks some. The sample includes 50,000 or so clones, roughly 88% of them seen just once. This CDR3 is 15 amino acids long. CDR1 and CDR2 from the germline V gene are SGHRS and YFSETQ. V shed 4 bases, J shed 3 bases, and the junction held 4 bases outside the gene matches. Sequenced: blood. The chain uses TRBV5-1 and TRBJ2-1; TRBD2 agrees at 10 bases. The sequence was obtained from a man aged 50 to 59 in good health. The CDR3 DNA reads TGCGCCAGCAGCACCCTAGCGGGAGACTACAATGAGCAGTTCTTC. It specifies CASSTLAGDYNEQFF.